The 26 T cell receptor beta chains below were found in one sample sequenced in a study of blood T cell repertoires in COVID-19. TCRdb's table, derived via immunoSEQ multiplex PCR, lists solely in-frame clones and lacks some. The data show fewer than 250,000 clones, around four fifths seen once. The sample taken for sequencing was PBMCs or T cells enriched from blood (not recorded which). These TCRs come from a woman aged 50 to 60 who had been exposed to COVID-19.

The V and J genes are TRBV18 and TRBJ1-5, with D possibly TRBD1 on 6 matching bases. The germline CDR1 and CDR2 sequences are KGHSH and LQKENI. CDR3 length equals 14 residues. Between the trimmed V and J ends, which lost 3 bases and 7 bases, there was a span of 13 bases. The CDR3 DNA reads TGTGCCAGCTCACCTGACAGGAACTCCCAGCCCCAGCATTTT. Residues: CASSPDRNSQPQHF.

Written as DNA, the CDR3 is TGTGCCAGCAGTCCAGGGAACGAGCAGTACTTC. Translating gives CASSPGNEQYF. The rearrangement joins TRBV12-3 or TRBV12-4 to TRBJ2-7, with a tentative D call TRBD1 (5 bases). Between the trimmed V and J ends, which lost 5 bases and 5 bases, there was a span of 7 bases. This CDR3 has 11 amino acids.

The chain is built from TRBV29-1 and TRBJ2-1, with a weak D call TRBD1 (6 bases). V lost 2 bases, J lost 7 bases, and 18 bases lay in between. Germline CDR1 and CDR2: SQVTM and ANQGSEA. This CDR3 comprises 15 residues. The CDR3 DNA sequence: TGCAGCGTTGAAAGGGGGTCAGGGGTTCGGAATGAGCAGTTCTTC. Amino acids: CSVERGSGVRNEQFF.

The chain combines TRBV5-1 with TRBJ2-7; 7 nucleotides match TRBD1. CDR3 length equals 15 residues. After removal of 4 bases from V and 0 bases from J, the junction contained 7 bases not matched to a gene. The germline V gene encodes CDR1 SGHRS and CDR2 YFSETQ. CDR3 coding DNA: TGCGCCAGCAGCCGATCTCGGGACAGCTCCTACGAGCAGTACTTC. It specifies CASSRSRDSSYEQYF.

The V and J genes are TRBV7-6 and TRBJ2-3, with 9 nucleotides matching TRBD1. CDR1 SGHVS and CDR2 FNYEAQ come from the germline V gene. V lost 6 bases to trimming and J lost 3 bases; unmatched junction nucleotides: 10. This CDR3 comprises 16 residues. CDR3 DNA sequence: TGTGCCAGCAGTTTACTACAGGGGGCTAGTACAGATACGCAGTATTTT. Residues: CASSLLQGASTDTQYF.

This rearrangement joins TRBV9 to TRBJ2-2, with 8 bases fitting TRBD2. The CDR3 consists of 16 residues. The germline gives CDR1 SGDLS, CDR2 YYNGEE. J lost 1 base, V lost 4 bases, and 6 bases had no gene match. CDR3 DNA sequence: TGTGCCAGCAGCTCGGGAGGGCCTATGAACACCGGGGAGCTGTTTTTT. It is translated as CASSSGGPMNTGELFF.

This chain connects TRBV5-1 to TRBJ1-6, with TRBD1 identical over 7 bases. CDR1 SGHRS and CDR2 YFSETQ come from the germline V gene. The CDR3 is 15 amino acids. V shed 2 bases and J 8 bases; nucleotides not matched to a gene: 7. In DNA form, the CDR3 reads TGCGCCAGCAGCTTAAGCGACAGGGTCCATTCACCCCTCCACTTT. Amino acid sequence: CASSLSDRVHSPLHF. Filled out from reference TRBV5-1 and TRBJ1-6, the complete variable domain reads KAGVTQTPRYLIKTRGQQVTLSCSPISGHRSVSWYQQTPGQGLQFLFEYFSETQRNKGNFPGRFSGRQFSNSRSEMNVSTLELGDSALYLCASSLSDRVHSPLHFGNGTRLTVT.

This chain links TRBV3-1 (or the pseudogene TRBV3-2) with TRBJ1-2; D remains unclear. CDR1 and CDR2 from the germline V gene are LGHDT and YNNKEL (reference sequence). This CDR3 contains 13 residues. The V end lost 7 bases, the J end lost 3 bases, and 12 bases lay between the germline ends. In nucleotides, the CDR3 is TGTGCCAGCACACCCCTAGCGGACTATGGCTACACCTTC. Its protein product is CASTPLADYGYTF.

This sequence joins TRBV24-1 and TRBJ1-1; TRBD1 is a possible D gene (5 bases). CDR3 length: 13 residues. V was pared by 5 bases and J by 2 bases, with 8 bases between. CDR1 is KGHDR, CDR2 SFDVKD, per germline. CDR3 in amino acids: CATSAGTNTEAFF. For the CDR3, the DNA is TGTGCCACCAGTGCCGGGACTAACACTGAAGCTTTCTTT.

The V gene is TRBV30, the J gene TRBJ1-2; unclear D gene. The CDR3 totals 13 residues. Germline values: CDR1 GTSNPN, CDR2 SVGIG (reference sequence). V dropped 1 base and J dropped 2 bases, with 8 bases sitting between them. Written as DNA, the CDR3 is TGTGCCTGGAGTGGAGGGCCCAACTATGGCTACACCTTC. Encoded protein: CAWSGGPNYGYTF.

The chain has TRBV7-8 and TRBJ1-2; 8 bases agree with TRBD1. Germline V gives CDR1 SGHVS, CDR2 FQNEAQ. The CDR3 has 12 amino acids. Trimming removed 5 bases from V and 8 bases from J; junction bases left unmatched: 4. The CDR3 here is CASSPRTGGYTF. The DNA of the CDR3 is TGTGCCAGCAGCCCGAGGACAGGGGGCTACACCTTC.

The chain recombines TRBV12-3 or TRBV12-4 with TRBJ1-2, with 8 bases aligning to TRBD1. V trimming: 4 bases; J trimming: 8 bases; junction bases outside the gene matches: 6. This CDR3 region has 13 residues. CDR3 DNA: TGTGCCAGCAGTTCGGACAGGGTTTGGGGCTACACCTTC. Translating gives CASSSDRVWGYTF.

In this sample, this clone turned up once. The genes are TRBV6-5 and TRBJ1-2; possibly TRBD1 for D (6 bases). Trimming pared 6 bases from V and 7 bases from J, leaving 18 bases between. The CDR3 has 14 residues. Germline CDR1 MNHEY, CDR2 SVGAGI. CDR3 coding DNA: TGTGCCAGCAGCCCCGTGGGGGGGGGCGGTGGCTACACCTTC. It encodes CASSPVGGGGGYTF.

This clone was seen only a few times. Written as DNA, the CDR3 is TGTGCCAGCAGTGCCGGTAATTCACCCCTCCACTTT. Encoded protein: CASSAGNSPLHF. The rearrangement links TRBV27 to TRBJ1-6; no firm D call. The CDR3 consists of 12 residues. Germline CDR1 MNHEY, CDR2 SMNVEV (reference sequence). V was clipped by 5 bases and J by 6 bases, with 5 bases between them.

J is TRBJ1-6 and V is TRBV27; D remains unclear. V shed 8 bases and J shed 9 bases, with 11 bases lying between them. CDR1 is MNHEY, CDR2 SMNVEV, per germline (reference sequence). The length of the CDR3 is 12 residues. Here the CDR3 reads CASGLTSSPLHF. CDR3 in DNA: TGTGCCAGCGGACTAACGTCTTCACCCCTCCACTTT.

The CDR3 DNA reads as TGTGCCTCTGGAGGCGGGCCCTCCTACGAGCAGTACTTC. Translated: CASGGGPSYEQYF. The rearrangement joins TRBV10-3 to TRBJ2-7, with D possibly being TRBD2 (5 bases). The CDR3 runs 13 residues. Germline CDR1 ENHRY, CDR2 SYGVKD. Trimming shortened V by 11 bases and J by 0 bases, and 14 bases separated the two germline ends.

The chain carries TRBV19 and TRBJ1-2; D not certain. Looked up from germline, CDR1 is LNHDA and CDR2 is SQIVND (reference sequence). V was clipped by 5 bases and J by 4 bases, with 11 bases between them. The CDR3 length is 13 residues. CDR3 nucleotides: TGTGCCAGTAGTCCTGAACAAGTCTATGGCTACACCTTC. This translates into CASSPEQVYGYTF.

The chain uses TRBV6-4 and TRBJ2-3, with 11 positions matching TRBD2. CDR3 size: 15 residues. Trimming cost V 6 bases and J 4 bases; bases outside gene matches: 6. Germline values: CDR1 MRHNA, CDR2 SNTAGT. CDR3 bases: TGTGCCAGCAGCGATAGCGGGGGGGCCTCAGATACGCAGTATTTT. Its translation: CASSDSGGASDTQYF.

V gene TRBV7-9 combines with J gene TRBJ1-1; D perhaps matches TRBD1 (6 bases). Germline values: CDR1 SEHNR, CDR2 FQNEAQ (reference sequence). This CDR3 spans 15 amino acids. V was pared by 5 bases and J by 1 base, with 14 bases between. CDR3 loop: CASSPRGGGNTEAFF. DNA of the CDR3: TGTGCCAGCAGCCCCAGGGGCGGGGGGAACACTGAAGCTTTCTTT.

This sequence joins TRBV5-6 and TRBJ2-5; 10 nucleotides match TRBD2. V lost 1 base to trimming and J lost 6 bases; unmatched junction nucleotides: 9. CDR1 is SGHDT and CDR2 is YYEEEE in the germline V gene. The CDR3 loop spans 16 amino acids. CDR3 sequence reads: CASSLKSGGARKTQYF. CDR3 in DNA: TGTGCCAGCAGCTTGAAAAGCGGGGGGGCCCGGAAGACCCAGTACTTC.

V usage is TRBV9 and J usage is TRBJ1-2; 10 bases are shared with TRBD1. Germline CDR1 is SGDLS and CDR2 is YYNGEE. V shed 3 bases, J shed 5 bases, and the junction held 10 bases outside the gene matches. CDR3 size: 16 residues. DNA of the CDR3: TGTGCCAGCAGCGCCGGTCCGGGACAGGGGTTTTATGGCTACACCTTC. It specifies CASSAGPGQGFYGYTF. The full variable domain, with the rest looked up from reference TRBV9 and TRBJ1-2, is DSGVTQTPKHLITATGQRVTLRCSPRSGDLSVYWYQQSLDQGLQFLIQYYNGEERAKGNILERFSAQQFPDLHSELNLSSLELGDSALYFCASSAGPGQGFYGYTFGSGTRLTVV.

This chain connects TRBV2 to TRBJ2-7; 9 bases align to TRBD1. The CDR3 spans 14 residues. Germline-derived CDR1 and CDR2 are SNHLY and FYNNEI. V lost 11 bases and J lost 7; bases outside the gene matches: 15. The CDR3 DNA reads TGTGCCTTTGAGGGGGGACAGGGATATCAAGAGCAGTACTTC. Translation gives CAFEGGQGYQEQYF.

The rearrangement uses TRBV7-3 and TRBJ2-3, with D possibly matching TRBD1 (6 bases). The V and J ends lost 4 bases and 1 base respectively, with 18 bases between them. Germline values: CDR1 SGHTA, CDR2 FQGTGA. The CDR3 totals 17 residues. CDR3 amino acids: CASSSRGGKLGTDTQYF. CDR3 nucleotides: TGTGCCAGCAGCTCTCGAGGGGGAAAACTCGGCACAGATACGCAGTATTTT.

This clone was found many times. Other nucleotide sequences from this sample produce the same CDR3. This rearrangement joins TRBV6-5 to TRBJ1-1; TRBD1 is a possible D gene (5 bases). Germline V lookup: CDR1 MNHEY, CDR2 SVGAGI. V lost 0 bases and J 3 bases, leaving 11 bases between the germline ends. The CDR3 is made up of 15 amino acids. This CDR3 is CASSYSPGGDTEAFF. The DNA for the CDR3 is TGTGCCAGCAGTTACTCTCCCGGAGGGGACACTGAAGCTTTCTTT.

The sample holds one count of this clone. The chain joins TRBV6-5 to TRBJ2-1; 8 nucleotides agree with TRBD2. V shed 5 bases and J 2 bases; nucleotides not matched to a gene: 5. The CDR3 is 15 amino acids. Germline V gene data show CDR1 as MNHEY and CDR2 as SVGAGI. CDR3 region: CASSPSGGPYNEQFF. The CDR3, as DNA: TGTGCCAGCAGTCCGAGCGGGGGACCCTACAATGAGCAGTTCTTC.

The V and J genes are TRBV27 and TRBJ2-7, with D perhaps matching TRBD1 (5 bases). Trimming took 5 bases from V and 1 from J, leaving 15 bases between them. Per the germline V gene, CDR1 is MNHEY and CDR2 is SMNVEV (reference sequence). The CDR3 contains 15 residues. CDR3: CASSAERGRSYEQYF. The CDR3 bases are TGTGCCAGCAGTGCTGAAAGGGGCAGGTCCTACGAGCAGTACTTC.